This T cell receptor (beta chain) was observed in a study of Ad26.COV2.S vaccination and SARS-CoV-2 variants. Study information: Dosing was one shot or two shots 56 days apart. General observations from the study: Vaccine recipients had higher spike-specific TCR breadth than placebo recipients. Reports say spike-specific CD8+ and CD4+ T cell responses covered substantial breadth after vaccination.

Comments on this clone: Its specificity is unknown.

Treatment: about 20 received Ad26.COV2.S at low or high dose, single or two shots; roughly five received placebo; per-sample allocation not given. Each sample was drawn 63 days after the first injection (of vaccine or placebo). An 18-55-year-old adult in Boston served as donor. Generated by immunoSEQ multiplex PCR, the TCRdb table keeps only in-frame clones and is missing some. There are hundreds of thousands of clones in the sample; about 90% occur only once, and roughly 3.5% lies in the top ten. The ends lost 10 bases at V and 1 base at J; junction bases unmatched: 13. The germline V gene has CDR1 ENHRY and CDR2 SYGVKD. The CDR3 consists of 18 residues.

This TCR derives from a person aged 18-60 years who received the Ad26.COV2.S COVID-19 vaccine or a placebo. V and J are TRBV10-3 and TRBJ2-1, with 13 bases fitting TRBD2. The specimen was peripheral blood, collected in a trial of Ad26.COV2.S vaccine versus placebo. The CDR3 spells CATGAWTSGGRSYNEQFF. In DNA form, the CDR3 reads TGTGCCACCGGCGCATGGACTAGCGGGGGACGGTCCTACAATGAGCAGTTCTTC.